These 22 T cell receptor beta chains came from one sample sequenced in a study of blood T cell repertoires in COVID-19. Only in-frame clones appear in the TCRdb table, and some are missing; sequencing was by immunoSEQ multiplex PCR. The table has almost 85,000 clones, around 88% seen once. The sequencing input was peripheral blood. Every receptor here comes from a man older than 75 with active or convalescent COVID-19.

The chain joins TRBV5-1 to TRBJ2-2, with 7 positions matching TRBD1. The CDR3 is 16 residues long. V was clipped by 2 bases and J by 5 bases; unmatched bases: 9. Germline values: CDR1 SGHRS, CDR2 YFSETQ. This CDR3 reads CASSFDGAGGTGELFF. The CDR3 DNA is TGCGCCAGCAGCTTCGATGGTGCAGGGGGAACCGGGGAGCTGTTTTTT.

The chain joins TRBV4-1 to TRBJ1-3; TRBD1 might be the D (6 bases). Germline lookup yields CDR1 MGHRA and CDR2 YSYEKL. The CDR3 is made up of 17 amino acids. With 2 bases removed from V and 1 base from J, the gap between germline ends came to 15 bases. CDR3 loop: CASSQHQSRGSGNTIYF. CDR3 bases: TGCGCCAGCAGCCAACACCAATCCAGGGGATCTGGAAACACCATATATTTT.

The chain combines TRBV2 with TRBJ1-5, with D possibly TRBD1 on 5 matching bases. The CDR3 has 16 amino acids. Germline V gives CDR1 SNHLY, CDR2 FYNNEI. The ends were cut back, 3 bases at V and 5 bases at J, with 17 bases in the middle. The CDR3 sequence: CASSEGGGAADQPQHF. Here the CDR3 DNA reads TGTGCCAGCAGTGAGGGGGGAGGGGCAGCAGATCAGCCCCAGCATTTT. Filled out from reference TRBV2 and TRBJ1-5, the complete variable domain reads EPEVTQTPSHQVTQMGQEVILRCVPISNHLYFYWYRQILGQKVEFLVSFYNNEISEKSEIFDDQFSVERPDGSNFTLKIRSTKLEDSAMYFCASSEGGGAADQPQHFGDGTRLSIL.

This CDR3 is CSARDRTYEQYF. In DNA, the CDR3 is TGCAGTGCTCGTGACAGAACCTACGAGCAGTACTTC. This sequence joins TRBV20-1 and TRBJ2-7; D is possibly TRBD1 (5 bases). In germline, CDR1 is DFQATT, CDR2 SNEGSKA (reference sequence). This CDR3 is built from 12 residues. Trimming removed 5 bases at V and 2 bases at J, with 10 bases between.

The chain has TRBV5-4 and TRBJ2-5; D gene uncertain. Trimming cost V 3 bases and J 5 bases, with 11 bases left between them. The CDR3 totals 13 residues. Germline CDR1 and CDR2: SGHNT and YYREEE (reference sequence). The DNA for the CDR3 is TGTGCCAGCAGCTCACCATCTAGGGAGACCCAGTACTTC. Protein sequence: CASSSPSRETQYF.

This chain joins TRBV7-9 and TRBJ1-4; the D gene is possibly TRBD1 (5 bases). V lost 5 bases, J lost 7 bases, and 20 bases lay in between. Germline V gene lookup returns CDR1 SEHNR and CDR2 FQNEAQ (reference sequence). This CDR3 contains 16 residues. DNA for the CDR3: TGTGCCAGCAGCGACAGTTGGGGCAGGGTGGGTGAAAAACTGTTTTTT. This sequence encodes CASSDSWGRVGEKLFF.

The chain links TRBV6-6 to TRBJ1-5, with D perhaps TRBD1 (5 bases). The CDR3 is 14 amino acids. The V gene lost 7 bases and the J gene lost 5 bases, with 15 bases spanning the gap. Per the germline V gene, CDR1 is MNHNY and CDR2 is SVGAGI (reference sequence). CDR3: CASTTGESYQPQHF. The CDR3 DNA is TGTGCCAGCACCACGGGGGAATCCTATCAGCCCCAGCATTTT.

Here the CDR3 DNA reads TGCGCCAGCAGCTTACTAGCGGGAGCGAACACCGGGGAGCTGTTTTTT. Translating gives CASSLLAGANTGELFF. This chain connects TRBV5-1 to TRBJ2-2; 11 nucleotides align to TRBD2. The CDR3 extends over 16 amino acids. The junction had 0 bases not matched to a gene; V was cut back by 2 bases and J by 0 bases. Germline lookup yields CDR1 SGHRS and CDR2 YFSETQ.

This clone has just one count. The gene calls are TRBV5-5 and TRBJ1-5; 7 positions agree with TRBD1. The J segment lost 5 bases and the V segment lost 5 bases, leaving 7 bases of the junction unmatched. The CDR3 is made up of 14 amino acids. Germline values: CDR1 SGHKS, CDR2 YYEKEE (reference sequence). The CDR3 here is CASSWTGADQPQHF. CDR3 sequence (DNA): TGTGCCAGCAGTTGGACAGGTGCTGATCAGCCCCAGCATTTT. Based on the CDR3 plus reference TRBV5-5 and TRBJ1-5, the full variable domain is DAGVTQSPTHLIKTRGQQVTLRCSPISGHKSVSWYQQVLGQGPQFIFQYYEKEERGRGNFPDRFSARQFPNYSSELNVNALLLGDSALYLCASSWTGADQPQHFGDGTRLSIL.

V gene TRBV5-4 combines with J gene TRBJ1-6, with 10 positions matching TRBD1. Germline V gene data show CDR1 as SGHNT and CDR2 as YYREEE (reference sequence). Trimming took 4 bases from V and 7 from J; bases not matched to a gene: 8. The CDR3 contains 16 residues. CDR3 in amino acids: CASSPSSTGGNSPLHF. In nucleotides, the CDR3 is TGTGCCAGCAGCCCCTCCTCGACAGGGGGCAATTCACCCCTCCACTTT.

CDR3 sequence reads: CASSGGGATNEKLFF. The CDR3 DNA sequence: TGCGCCAGCAGCGGGGGAGGCGCAACTAATGAAAAACTGTTTTTT. The chain recombines TRBV5-1 with TRBJ1-4; a possible D gene is TRBD1 (5 bases). Trimming removed 4 bases from V and 0 bases from J, with 10 bases in between. This CDR3 contains 15 residues. CDR1 is SGHRS, CDR2 YFSETQ, per germline.

The chain employs TRBV6-5 and TRBJ2-7; TRBD2 is a possible D gene (5 bases). The CDR3 spans 13 residues. The V and J ends lost 8 bases and 3 bases respectively, with 14 bases between them. Germline values: CDR1 MNHEY, CDR2 SVGAGI. DNA of the CDR3: TGTGCCAGCTCCCTAGCCTCCGACTACGAGCAGTACTTC. Amino acid sequence: CASSLASDYEQYF.

The rearrangement links TRBV27 to TRBJ2-7; the match to TRBD1 covers 8 bases. From germline, CDR1 is MNHEY and CDR2 SMNVEV (reference sequence). The CDR3 runs 16 residues. With 4 bases clipped from V and 2 bases from J, the junction kept 10 bases outside the gene matches. CDR3 sequence (DNA): TGTGCCAGCAGTTCCGGCACCGGGACAGGTGCCTACGAGCAGTACTTC. Translating gives CASSSGTGTGAYEQYF.

This clone showed up just once. One end of the junction varies from germline; a read error may be responsible. V and J are TRBV7-7 and TRBJ2-1, with TRBD2 matching 9 bases. Germline CDR1 is SSHAT and CDR2 is FNYEAQ (reference sequence). This CDR3 is 16 amino acids long. The DNA of the CDR3 is TGTGCTAGCAGCTTAGCTCCGACTAGCGGCTACAATGAGCAGTTCTTC. As protein: CASSLAPTSGYNEQFF.

This clone was observed a few times. This rearrangement joins TRBV28 to TRBJ2-7, with 7 bases identical to TRBD1. This CDR3 has 16 amino acids. Germline CDR1 is MDHEN and CDR2 is SYDVKM. With V trimmed by 4 bases and J by 1 base, 10 bases remained unmatched. The CDR3 loop is CASSSSAGQESYEQYF. The CDR3 coding sequence is TGTGCCAGCAGTTCCTCCGCAGGACAGGAGTCCTACGAGCAGTACTTC.

The genes are TRBV2 and TRBJ1-4; D is uncertain. V was cut by 1 base and J by 5 bases, with 11 bases left in between. Germline CDR1 reads SNHLY; CDR2 reads FYNNEI. The CDR3 has 15 residues. This CDR3 reads CASSEVPHSNEKLFF. The CDR3 bases are TGTGCCAGCAGTGAAGTACCGCACAGCAATGAAAAACTGTTTTTT.

The J gene is TRBJ2-5, the V gene TRBV10-1; the match to TRBD2 covers 13 bases. J lost 4 bases, V lost 3 bases, and 2 bases had no gene match. This CDR3 contains 15 residues. CDR1 WNHNN and CDR2 SYGVQD come from the germline V gene (reference sequence). CDR3: CASSERTSGRETQYF. The DNA of the CDR3 is TGCGCCAGCAGTGAACGGACTAGCGGGAGAGAGACCCAGTACTTC.

The chain is built from TRBV28 and TRBJ2-5; 9 nucleotides agree with TRBD1. The CDR3 covers 15 residues. The V segment lost 1 base and the J segment 2 bases; nucleotides outside the gene matches: 2. Germline CDR1 MDHEN, CDR2 SYDVKM. CDR3 sequence: CASSLSTGGQETQYF. CDR3 nucleotide sequence: TGTGCCAGCAGTTTATCGACAGGGGGGCAAGAGACCCAGTACTTC.

The V and J genes are TRBV28 and TRBJ2-6; 7 nucleotides align to TRBD2. Trimming at V came to 4 bases and at J to 1 base, leaving 7 bases not matched to a gene. The CDR3 has 17 amino acids. Looked up from germline, CDR1 is MDHEN and CDR2 is SYDVKM. CDR3 sequence: CASSWGGFGSGANVLTF. For the CDR3, the DNA is TGTGCCAGCAGTTGGGGGGGATTTGGGTCTGGGGCCAACGTCCTGACTTTC. The whole variable domain, remainder taken from reference TRBV28 and TRBJ2-6, is DVKVTQSSRYLVKRTGEKVFLECVQDMDHENMFWYRQDPGLGLRLIYFSYDVKMKEKGDIPEGYSVSREKKERFSLILESASTNQTSMYLCASSWGGFGSGANVLTFGAGSRLTVL.

This clone has a single count. The CDR3 protein is CASDPGQANTEAFF. The CDR3 DNA follows: TGTGCCTCCGATCCGGGACAAGCGAACACTGAAGCTTTCTTT. The chain has TRBV10-3 and TRBJ1-1, with a tentative D call TRBD1 (6 bases). The V end lost 11 bases, the J end lost 1 base, and 17 bases lay between the germline ends. The CDR3 runs to 14 residues. Germline V gene sequence: CDR1 ENHRY, CDR2 SYGVKD.

The J gene is TRBJ2-7, the V gene TRBV29-1; TRBD1 agrees at 7 bases. V was clipped by 5 bases and J by 2 bases; unmatched bases: 6. Germline CDR1 reads SQVTM; CDR2 reads ANQGSEA. This CDR3 is 13 amino acids long. CDR3 bases: TGCAGCGTTCAGACAGGGATTCCCTACGAGCAGTACTTC. Its translation is CSVQTGIPYEQYF.

The sample holds a few counts of this clone. This rearrangement joins TRBV9 to TRBJ2-1; weak D call: TRBD2 (6 bases). Germline assignment: CDR1 SGDLS and CDR2 YYNGEE. Between the trimmed V and J ends, which lost 6 bases and 5 bases, there was a span of 18 bases. This CDR3 region has 15 residues. The CDR3 bases are TGTGCCAGCACCCCGACTAGTGGAGGGGACAATGAGCAGTTCTTC. It encodes CASTPTSGGDNEQFF.